This TCR beta chain was recorded in a study of T cells in Graves' hyperthyroidism and ophthalmopathy. Study findings and constraints: Most clonotypes expanded in the thyroid (above 0.001) were also present in blood.

This clonotype was counted a few times. Antigen: not known. TCR beta CDR3 regions were amplified from RNA transcripts. First-round RT-PCR of the TCR CDR3 relied on the HTBI primer set. TCRdb reprocessed the multiplex PCR reads with MiXCR, giving one entry per CDR3 protein. Here the sample spans 400,000 to 500,000 distinct CDR3 sequences, roughly an eighth being singletons. The CDR3 contains 14 residues. V lost 4 bases and J lost 4, with 10 bases in between. Germline CDR1 is MRHNA and CDR2 is SNTAGT. The sequenced sample consisted of blood. The TCR comes from a woman aged 18-29 years with Graves' hyperthyroidism. V is TRBV6-4 and J is TRBJ2-2; no reliable D call. The CDR3 region has the DNA TGTGCCAGCAGTGCCTCGACGGGCACCGGGGAGCTGTTTTTT. It translates to CASSASTGTGELFF.